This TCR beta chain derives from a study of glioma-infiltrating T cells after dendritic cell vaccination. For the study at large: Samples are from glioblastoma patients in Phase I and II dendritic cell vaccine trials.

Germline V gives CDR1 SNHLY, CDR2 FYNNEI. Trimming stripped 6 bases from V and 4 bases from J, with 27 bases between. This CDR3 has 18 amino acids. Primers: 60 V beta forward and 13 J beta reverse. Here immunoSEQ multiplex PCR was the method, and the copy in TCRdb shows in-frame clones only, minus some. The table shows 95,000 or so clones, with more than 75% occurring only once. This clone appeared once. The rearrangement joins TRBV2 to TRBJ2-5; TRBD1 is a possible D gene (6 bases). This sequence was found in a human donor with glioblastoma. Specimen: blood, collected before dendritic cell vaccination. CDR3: CASSATEQGPWTTETQYF. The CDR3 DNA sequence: TGTGCCAGCAGCGCAACAGAACAGGGACCTTGGACCACAGAGACCCAGTACTTC.